One and the same sample provided the 23 T cell receptor beta chains below, sequenced in a study of Ad26.COV2.S vaccination and SARS-CoV-2 variants. Specified treatment: some 19 received Ad26.COV2.S at low or high dose, single or two shots; 5 received placebo; per-sample allocation not given. Sampling occurred on day 63 after the first vaccine or placebo injection. Using immunoSEQ multiplex PCR, the repertoire was profiled, and TCRdb retains in-frame clones only, with some absent. The repertoire has about 350,000 clones, 86% of them found once; the top ten carry around a tenth. The sequenced sample was peripheral blood, obtained in a trial of Ad26.COV2.S vaccine versus placebo. Receptor source: a person between 18 and 60 years old who received the Ad26.COV2.S COVID-19 vaccine or a placebo.

V and J are TRBV11-2 and TRBJ2-5, with D unresolved. V dropped 2 bases and J dropped 1 base, with 5 bases sitting between them. This CDR3 is 13 amino acids long. Germline CDR1 reads SGHAT; CDR2 reads FQNNGV. The CDR3 sequence: CASSLPTQETQYF. The CDR3 DNA follows: TGTGCCAGCAGCTTACCTACCCAAGAGACCCAGTACTTC.

The chain uses TRBV29-1 and TRBJ1-2, with a tentative D call TRBD1 (6 bases). Per the germline V gene, CDR1 is SQVTM and CDR2 is ANQGSEA. This CDR3 contains 14 residues. The V end was cut by 5 bases, the J end by 4 bases, with 17 bases between. The CDR3 DNA follows: TGCAGCGTTACCACAGGGTCCGGATCCTATGGCTACACCTTC. Translating gives CSVTTGSGSYGYTF.

The chain has TRBV6-4 and TRBJ2-2; 9 nucleotides match TRBD1. V trimming: 4 bases; J trimming: 7 bases; junction bases outside the gene matches: 4. Germline V gives CDR1 MRHNA, CDR2 SNTAGT. The CDR3 is 14 residues long. The CDR3: CASSAQGAGGELFF. The CDR3 DNA reads TGTGCCAGCAGTGCACAGGGGGCCGGCGGGGAGCTGTTTTTT.

Only one count was recorded for this clone. The rearrangement uses TRBV28 and TRBJ1-6, with D uncertain. Germline CDR1 and CDR2: MDHEN and SYDVKM. The CDR3 is 15 residues long. Trimming took off 3 bases at V and 10 bases at J, with 16 bases between the two ends. The CDR3 reads CASSLGSKGRSPLHF. The CDR3 nucleotides are TGTGCCAGCAGTTTGGGGTCAAAGGGTAGATCACCCCTCCACTTT.

This chain links TRBV6-4 with TRBJ1-5; D call uncertain. Trimming removed 6 bases at V and 0 bases at J, with 12 bases between. Per germline, CDR1 MRHNA and CDR2 SNTAGT. The CDR3 runs to 15 residues. As DNA, the CDR3 is TGTGCCAGCAGGGTCATCGGAAATAGCAATCAGCCCCAGCATTTT. The encoded protein is CASRVIGNSNQPQHF.

The gene calls are TRBV29-1 and TRBJ1-1; no reliable D call. The V and J ends lost 4 bases and 3 bases respectively, with 3 bases between them. Germline V gene data show CDR1 as SQVTM and CDR2 as ANQGSEA. The CDR3 is made up of 10 amino acids. The CDR3 nucleotides read TGCAGCGTTGCCCACACTGAAGCTTTCTTT. Encoded protein: CSVAHTEAFF. Full variable domain (outside the CDR3, taken from reference TRBV29-1 and TRBJ1-1): SAVISQKPSRDICQRGTSLTIQCQVDSQVTMMFWYRQQPGQSLTLIATANQGSEATYESGFVIDKFPISRPNLTFSTLTVSNMSPEDSSIYLCSVAHTEAFFGQGTRLTVV.

The genes are TRBV6-6 and TRBJ1-3; D gene uncertain. Trimming pared 6 bases from V and 3 bases from J, leaving 12 bases between. The germline CDR1 and CDR2 sequences are MNHNY and SVGAGI (reference sequence). This CDR3 is 14 amino acids long. The CDR3 coding sequence is TGTGCCAGCAGGGGAGGACGTTTTGGAAACACCATATATTTT. As protein: CASRGGRFGNTIYF.

This clone was counted only a few times. The CDR3: CASSQGSGALNTEAFF. The CDR3 nucleotides are TGCGCCAGCAGCCAAGGTTCGGGGGCCCTGAACACTGAAGCTTTCTTT. This rearrangement joins TRBV4-1 to TRBJ1-1, with a weak D call TRBD1 (6 bases). V lost 1 base and J 0 bases, leaving 12 bases between the germline ends. Germline V lookup: CDR1 MGHRA, CDR2 YSYEKL. The CDR3 extends over 16 amino acids.

This chain links TRBV7-8 with TRBJ1-2; no clear D gene. The CDR3 has 13 amino acids. CDR1 SGHVS and CDR2 FQNEAQ come from the germline V gene. V lost 2 bases, J lost 3 bases, and 7 bases lay in between. The CDR3 sequence: CASSLFRDYGYTF. In nucleotides, the CDR3 is TGTGCCAGCAGCTTATTCAGAGACTATGGCTACACCTTC.

The gene calls are TRBV12-3 or TRBV12-4 and TRBJ2-3; D uncertain. The CDR3 runs 12 residues. Trimming shortened V by 6 bases and J by 6 bases, and 10 bases separated the two germline ends. The DNA for the CDR3 is TGTGCCAGCAGCCCTAATCCCGATACGCAGTATTTT. Residues: CASSPNPDTQYF.

Written as DNA, the CDR3 is TGTGCCAGCAGGGATCCGTCCACCGGGGAGCTGTTTTTT. The encoded protein is CASRDPSTGELFF. This sequence joins TRBV2 and TRBJ2-2; no firm D call. Trimming cost V 6 bases and J 4 bases, with 9 bases left between them. The germline V gene has CDR1 SNHLY and CDR2 FYNNEI. The CDR3 extends over 13 amino acids.

This clone has a single count. This rearrangement joins TRBV28 to TRBJ2-1; maybe TRBD1 (5 bases). The CDR3 loop spans 16 amino acids. Trimming took 5 bases from V and 5 from J, leaving 19 bases between them. Germline V lookup: CDR1 MDHEN, CDR2 SYDVKM. DNA of the CDR3: TGTGCCAGCAGTCGATTGGGGCCCGAACAGCACAATGAGCAGTTCTTC. It codes for CASSRLGPEQHNEQFF.

A few counts support this clone. V and J are TRBV5-4 and TRBJ1-1; D is undetermined. V gave up 3 bases and J gave up 5 bases, with 11 bases separating them. Germline lookup yields CDR1 SGHNT and CDR2 YYREEE (reference sequence). This CDR3 has 13 amino acids. CDR3 sequence: CASSSELATEAFF. The CDR3 bases are TGTGCCAGCAGCTCGGAATTGGCTACTGAAGCTTTCTTT.

This chain connects TRBV12-3 or TRBV12-4 to TRBJ1-1; no clear D. CDR3 length equals 12 residues. The V and J ends lost 6 bases and 7 bases respectively, with 12 bases between them. The CDR3 DNA reads as TGTGCCAGCAGATCTTGGCGAGGTGAAGCTTTCTTT. This codes for CASRSWRGEAFF.

The V and J genes are TRBV11-3 and TRBJ2-1, with D maybe TRBD2 (7 bases). Trimming removed 5 bases from V and 2 bases from J, with 13 bases in between. The CDR3 consists of 15 residues. In germline, CDR1 is SGHNT, CDR2 YENEEA. CDR3 nucleotides: TGTGCCAGCAGCCCGGGCGGGGGCGCCTACAATGAGCAGTTCTTC. Its protein is CASSPGGGAYNEQFF. Filled out from reference TRBV11-3 and TRBJ2-1, the complete variable domain reads EAGVVQSPRYKIIEKKQPVAFWCNPISGHNTLYWYLQNLGQGPELLIRYENEEAVDDSQLPKDRFSAERLKGVDSTLKIQPAELGDSAVYLCASSPGGGAYNEQFFGPGTRLTVL.

J is TRBJ1-1 and V is TRBV5-6; D call uncertain. The CDR3 loop spans 16 amino acids. Germline V gene data show CDR1 as SGHDT and CDR2 as YYEEEE. V was cut by 2 bases and J by 0 bases, with 14 bases left in between. The CDR3: CASSLGPLLMNTEAFF. CDR3 coding DNA: TGTGCCAGCAGCTTAGGTCCTCTCCTTATGAACACTGAAGCTTTCTTT.

The J gene is TRBJ2-1, the V gene TRBV7-6; 7 positions match TRBD2. The CDR3 covers 17 residues. Losses at the gene ends were 3 bases for V and 1 base for J; bases not matched to a gene: 9. The germline CDR1 and CDR2 sequences are SGHVS and FNYEAQ. DNA of the CDR3: TGTGCCAGCAGCTTGCTTAGGCGGGAGCGTTCCTACAATGAGCAGTTCTTC. This codes for CASSLLRRERSYNEQFF.

V usage is TRBV5-1 and J usage is TRBJ1-4, with D unclear. This CDR3 contains 16 residues. Between the trimmed V and J ends, which lost 1 base and 3 bases, there was a span of 13 bases. Germline CDR1 is SGHRS and CDR2 is YFSETQ. The CDR3 is CASSLSQEVPNEKLFF. CDR3 coding DNA: TGCGCCAGCAGCTTGAGTCAGGAGGTCCCTAATGAAAAACTGTTTTTT.

This clone has only one observation. This chain links TRBV5-1 with TRBJ2-2, with 7 bases aligning to TRBD1. The germline gives CDR1 SGHRS, CDR2 YFSETQ. V lost 0 bases and J lost 5; bases outside the gene matches: 10. This CDR3 comprises 17 residues. The CDR3 nucleotides are TGCGCCAGCAGCTTGGAGTTGGGACAGAAATTGACCGGGGAGCTGTTTTTT. This gives the protein CASSLELGQKLTGELFF.

V is TRBV6-1 and J is TRBJ2-7; 8 bases agree with TRBD1. CDR1 and CDR2 from the germline V gene are MNHNS and SASEGT. This CDR3 is built from 14 residues. V gave up 2 bases and J gave up 5 bases; unmatched junction bases: 5. CDR3 DNA sequence: TGTGCCAGCAGTGAACTGGACAGGGTTCACGAGCAGTACTTC. Encoded protein: CASSELDRVHEQYF.

V usage is TRBV4-1 and J usage is TRBJ2-5, with D unresolved. CDR3 length equals 13 residues. Trimming cost V 1 base and J 5 bases, with 8 bases left between them. Per germline, CDR1 MGHRA and CDR2 YSYEKL. The CDR3 is CASSQGFLETQYF. The CDR3 bases are TGCGCCAGCAGCCAAGGGTTCCTTGAGACCCAGTACTTC.

CDR3 bases: TGTGCCAGCAGCCGGCAAGATCTGGGACACCTAGCCAAAAACATTCAGTACTTC. This gives the protein CASSRQDLGHLAKNIQYF. This rearrangement joins TRBV3-1 (or the pseudogene TRBV3-2) to TRBJ2-4; perhaps TRBD1 as D (6 bases). Germline V gene lookup returns CDR1 LGHDT and CDR2 YNNKEL (reference sequence). V lost 4 bases and J 0 bases, leaving 19 bases between the germline ends. The CDR3 has 18 amino acids.

This clone was picked up many times. The gene calls are TRBV19 and TRBJ2-1, with 7 nucleotides matching TRBD1. The CDR3 length is 13 residues. V lost 6 bases, J lost 6 bases, and 5 bases stayed unmatched. Germline V gene lookup returns CDR1 LNHDA and CDR2 SQIVND (reference sequence). The CDR3 nucleotides are TGTGCCAGTAGGCCGGGACAGTTCAATGAGCAGTTCTTC. Translated, it gives CASRPGQFNEQFF.